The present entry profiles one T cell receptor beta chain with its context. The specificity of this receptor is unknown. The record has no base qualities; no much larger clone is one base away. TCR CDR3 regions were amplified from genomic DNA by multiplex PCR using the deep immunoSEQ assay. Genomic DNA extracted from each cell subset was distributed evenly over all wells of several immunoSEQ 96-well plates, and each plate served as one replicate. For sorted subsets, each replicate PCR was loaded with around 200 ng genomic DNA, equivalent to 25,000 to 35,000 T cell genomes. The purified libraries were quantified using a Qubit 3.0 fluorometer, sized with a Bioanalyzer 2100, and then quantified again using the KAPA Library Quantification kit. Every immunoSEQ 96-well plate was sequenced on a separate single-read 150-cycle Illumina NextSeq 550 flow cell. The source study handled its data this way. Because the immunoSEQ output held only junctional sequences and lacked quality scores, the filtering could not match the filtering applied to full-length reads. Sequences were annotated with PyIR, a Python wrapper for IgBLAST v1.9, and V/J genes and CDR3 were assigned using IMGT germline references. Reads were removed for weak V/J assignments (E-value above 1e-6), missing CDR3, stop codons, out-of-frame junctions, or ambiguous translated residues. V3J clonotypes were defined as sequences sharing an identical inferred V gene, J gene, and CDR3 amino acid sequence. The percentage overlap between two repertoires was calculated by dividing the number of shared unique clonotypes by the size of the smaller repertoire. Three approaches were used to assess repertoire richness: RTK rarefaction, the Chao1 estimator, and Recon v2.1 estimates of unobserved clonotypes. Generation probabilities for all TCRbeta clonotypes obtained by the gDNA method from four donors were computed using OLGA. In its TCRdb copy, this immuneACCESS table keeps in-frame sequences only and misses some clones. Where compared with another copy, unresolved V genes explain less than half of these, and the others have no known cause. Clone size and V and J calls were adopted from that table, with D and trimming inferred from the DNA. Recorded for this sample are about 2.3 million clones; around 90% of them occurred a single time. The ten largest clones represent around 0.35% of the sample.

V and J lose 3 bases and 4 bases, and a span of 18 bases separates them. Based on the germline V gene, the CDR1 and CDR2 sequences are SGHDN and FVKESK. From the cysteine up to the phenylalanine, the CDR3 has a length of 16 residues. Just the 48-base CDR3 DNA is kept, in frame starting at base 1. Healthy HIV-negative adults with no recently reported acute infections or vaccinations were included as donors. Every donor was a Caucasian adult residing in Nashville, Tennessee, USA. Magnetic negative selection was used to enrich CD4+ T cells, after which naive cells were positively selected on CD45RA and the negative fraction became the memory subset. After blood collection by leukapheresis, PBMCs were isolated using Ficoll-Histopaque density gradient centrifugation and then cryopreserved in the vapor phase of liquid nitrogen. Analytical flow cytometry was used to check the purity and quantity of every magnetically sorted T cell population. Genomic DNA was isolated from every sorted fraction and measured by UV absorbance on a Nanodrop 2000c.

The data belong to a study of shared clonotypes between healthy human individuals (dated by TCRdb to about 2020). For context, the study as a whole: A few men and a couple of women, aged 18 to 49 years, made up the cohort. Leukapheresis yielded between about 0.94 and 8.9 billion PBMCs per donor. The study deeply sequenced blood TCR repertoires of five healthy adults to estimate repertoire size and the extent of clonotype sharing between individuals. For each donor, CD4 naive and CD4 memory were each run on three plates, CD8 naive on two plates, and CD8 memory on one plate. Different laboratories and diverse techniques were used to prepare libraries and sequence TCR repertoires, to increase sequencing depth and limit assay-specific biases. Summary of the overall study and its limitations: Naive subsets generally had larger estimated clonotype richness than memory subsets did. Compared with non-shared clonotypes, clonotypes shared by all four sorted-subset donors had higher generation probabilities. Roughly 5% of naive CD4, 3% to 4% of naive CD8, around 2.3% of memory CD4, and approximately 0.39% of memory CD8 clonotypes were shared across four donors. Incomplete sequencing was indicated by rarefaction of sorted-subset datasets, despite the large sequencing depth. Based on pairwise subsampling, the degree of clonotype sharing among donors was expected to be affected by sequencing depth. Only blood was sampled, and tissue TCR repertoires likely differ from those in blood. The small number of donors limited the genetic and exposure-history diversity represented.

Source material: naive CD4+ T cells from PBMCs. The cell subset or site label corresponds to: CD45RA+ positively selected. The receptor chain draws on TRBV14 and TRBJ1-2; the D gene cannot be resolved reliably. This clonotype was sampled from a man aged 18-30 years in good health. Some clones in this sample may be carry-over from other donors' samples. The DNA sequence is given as TGTGCCAGCAGCCATGGCGACTTTAAACTCTCCTATGGCTACACCTTC. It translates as CASSHGDFKLSYGYTF.